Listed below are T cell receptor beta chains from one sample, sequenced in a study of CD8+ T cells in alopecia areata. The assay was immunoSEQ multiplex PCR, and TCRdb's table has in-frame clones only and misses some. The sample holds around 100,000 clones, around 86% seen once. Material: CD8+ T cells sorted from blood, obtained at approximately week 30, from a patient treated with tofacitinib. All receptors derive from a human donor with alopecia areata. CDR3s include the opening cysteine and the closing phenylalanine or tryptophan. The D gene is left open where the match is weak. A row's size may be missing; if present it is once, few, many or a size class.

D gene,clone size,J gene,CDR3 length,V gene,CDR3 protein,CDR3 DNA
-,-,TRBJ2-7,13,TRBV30,CAWALANSYEQYF,TGTGCCTGGGCCCTAGCGAACTCCTACGAGCAGTACTTC
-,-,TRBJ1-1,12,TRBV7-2,CASSFRDTEAFF,TGTGCCAGCAGCTTTAGGGACACTGAAGCTTTCTTT
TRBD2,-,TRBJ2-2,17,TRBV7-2,CASSLSGGNSATGELFF,TGTGCCAGCAGCCTCTCGGGGGGAAACTCGGCAACCGGGGAGCTGTTTTTT
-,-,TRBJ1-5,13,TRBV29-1,CSVQGTYDQPQHF,TGCAGCGTGCAGGGAACATATGATCAGCCCCAGCATTTT
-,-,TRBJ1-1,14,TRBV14,CASSQDLWQKEAFF,TGTGCCAGCAGCCAAGACTTGTGGCAGAAAGAAGCTTTCTTT
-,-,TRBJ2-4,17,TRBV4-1,CASSQILSDRTKNIQYF,TGCGCCAGCAGCCAGATTCTTTCGGACAGAACCAAAAACATTCAGTACTTC
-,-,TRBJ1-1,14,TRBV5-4,CASSLTDMNTEAFF,TGTGCCAGCAGCTTGACAGATATGAACACTGAAGCTTTCTTT
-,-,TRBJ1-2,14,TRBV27,CASSLSGFDYGYTF,TGTGCCAGCAGTTTATCAGGGTTCGACTATGGCTACACCTTC
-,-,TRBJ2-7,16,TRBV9,CASSPTGMVPSAEQYF,TGTGCCAGCAGCCCCACAGGCATGGTCCCCAGCGCCGAGCAGTACTTC
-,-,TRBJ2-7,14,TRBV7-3,CASSPTEDSYEQYF,TGTGCCAGCAGCCCTACAGAGGATAGCTACGAGCAGTACTTC
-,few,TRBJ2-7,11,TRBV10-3,CATGPSYEQYF,TGCGCCACCGGTCCCTCCTACGAGCAGTACTTC
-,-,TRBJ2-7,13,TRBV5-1,CASRTGPNDEQYF,TGCGCCAGCAGGACAGGACCAAATGACGAGCAGTACTTC
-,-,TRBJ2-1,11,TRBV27,CASNKGNEQFF,TGTGCCAGCAACAAAGGGAATGAGCAGTTCTTC
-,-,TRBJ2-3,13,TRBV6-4,CASSEGPTDTQYF,TGTGCCAGCAGTGAAGGACCCACAGATACGCAGTATTTT
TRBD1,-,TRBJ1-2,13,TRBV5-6,CASRDRGQRGYTF,TGTGCCAGCAGGGACAGGGGGCAGCGTGGCTACACCTTC
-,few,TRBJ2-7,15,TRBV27,CASSLQWRGTYEQYF,TGTGCCAGCAGTTTACAATGGAGGGGTACCTACGAGCAGTACTTC
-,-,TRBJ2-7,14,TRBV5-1,CASSPDSPLYEQYF,TGCGCCAGCAGCCCCGACAGTCCCCTCTACGAGCAGTACTTC
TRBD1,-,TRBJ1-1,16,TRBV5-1,CASSLGQGVANTEAFF,TGCGCCAGCAGCTTAGGACAGGGGGTGGCGAACACTGAAGCTTTCTTT
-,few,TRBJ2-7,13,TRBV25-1,CASSETEWNEQYF,TGTGCCAGCAGTGAAACTGAGTGGAACGAGCAGTACTTC
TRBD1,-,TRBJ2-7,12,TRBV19,CASSMTGYEQYF,TGTGCCAGTAGTATGACAGGGTACGAGCAGTACTTC
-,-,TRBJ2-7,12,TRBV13,CASSLGIYEQYF,TGTGCCAGCAGCTTAGGGATCTACGAGCAGTACTTC
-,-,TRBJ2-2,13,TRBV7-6,CASSSGGSGELFF,TGTGCCAGCAGCTCAGGGGGGTCCGGGGAGCTGTTTTTT
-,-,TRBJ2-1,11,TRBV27,CASFWGNEQFF,TGTGCCAGCTTCTGGGGCAATGAGCAGTTCTTC
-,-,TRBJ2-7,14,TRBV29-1,CSVKSLEGVYEQYF,TGCAGCGTAAAGTCCCTTGAGGGGGTCTACGAGCAGTACTTC
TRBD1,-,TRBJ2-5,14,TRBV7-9,CASSLVQGAETQYF,TGTGCCAGCAGCCTAGTGCAGGGGGCCGAGACCCAGTACTTC
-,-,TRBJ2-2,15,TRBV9,CASSPPGPRTGELFF,TGTGCCAGCAGCCCACCGGGCCCAAGGACCGGGGAGCTGTTTTTT
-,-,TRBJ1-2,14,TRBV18,CASSPPDSNYGYTF,TGTGCCAGCTCACCACCCGACAGCAACTATGGCTACACCTTC
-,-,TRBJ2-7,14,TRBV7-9,CASSPTSSASEQYF,TGTGCCAGCAGCCCGACATCCTCGGCTTCCGAGCAGTACTTC
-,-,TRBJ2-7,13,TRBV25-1,CASSAGGTYEQYF,TGTGCCAGCAGCGCAGGGGGGACCTACGAGCAGTACTTC
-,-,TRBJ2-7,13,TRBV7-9,CASSLTGAYEQYF,TGTGCCAGCAGCTTAACGGGAGCCTACGAGCAGTACTTC
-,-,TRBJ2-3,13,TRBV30,CAWRVEVTDTQYF,TGTGCCTGGAGAGTAGAGGTCACAGATACGCAGTATTTT
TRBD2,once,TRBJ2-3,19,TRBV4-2,CASSQDLIPRREGADTQYF,TGTGCCAGCAGCCAAGATTTAATCCCCAGACGGGAGGGCGCAGATACGCAGTATTTT
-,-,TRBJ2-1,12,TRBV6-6,CASSGGPNEQFF,TGTGCCAGCAGTGGAGGACCTAATGAGCAGTTCTTC
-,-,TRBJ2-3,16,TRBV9,CASSDDLFSGADTQYF,TGTGCCAGCAGCGATGACCTATTCTCGGGGGCAGATACGCAGTATTTT
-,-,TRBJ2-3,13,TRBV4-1,CASSLTFGDTQYF,TGCGCCAGCAGCCTAACCTTCGGGGATACGCAGTATTTT
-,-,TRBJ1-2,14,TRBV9,CASSTWDANYGYTF,TGTGCCAGCAGCACCTGGGATGCTAACTATGGCTACACCTTC
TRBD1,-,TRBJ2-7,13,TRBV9,CASSVMTGGEQYF,TGTGCCAGCAGCGTAATGACAGGGGGCGAGCAGTACTTC
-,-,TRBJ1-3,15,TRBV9,CASSIDSTSGNTIYF,TGTGCCAGCAGTATAGACAGCACCTCTGGAAACACCATATATTTT
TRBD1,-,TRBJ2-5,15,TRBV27,CASSAGTAYQETQYF,TGTGCCAGCAGCGCAGGGACAGCGTACCAAGAGACCCAGTACTTC
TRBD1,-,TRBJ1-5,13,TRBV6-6,CASSTGQGQPQHF,TGTGCCAGCAGTACCGGACAGGGGCAGCCCCAGCATTTT
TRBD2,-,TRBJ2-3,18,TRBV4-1,CASSQDNVLAGVTDTQYF,TGCGCCAGCAGCCAAGACAATGTACTAGCGGGGGTCACAGATACGCAGTATTTT
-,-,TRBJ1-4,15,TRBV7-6,CASSSEVGANEKLFF,TGTGCCAGCAGCTCCGAAGTGGGGGCTAATGAAAAACTGTTTTTT
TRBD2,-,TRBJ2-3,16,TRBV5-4,CASSLNGLAGGDTQYF,TGTGCCAGCAGCCTAAATGGACTAGCGGGAGGAGATACGCAGTATTTT
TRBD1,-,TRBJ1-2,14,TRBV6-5,CASSLQGDGYGYTF,TGTGCCAGCAGCCTTCAGGGGGATGGCTATGGCTACACCTTC
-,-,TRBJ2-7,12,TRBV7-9,CASTKGGYEQYF,TGTGCCAGCACCAAAGGCGGCTACGAGCAGTACTTC
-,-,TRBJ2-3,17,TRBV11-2,CASSLGLWGGSTDTQYF,TGTGCCAGCAGCTTAGGCTTATGGGGCGGAAGCACAGATACGCAGTATTTT
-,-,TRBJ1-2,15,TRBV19,CASFEGGDTNYGYTF,TGTGCCAGTTTTGAGGGAGGCGACACTAACTATGGCTACACCTTC
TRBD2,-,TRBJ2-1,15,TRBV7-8,CASSFGRGGLNEQFF,TGTGCCAGCAGCTTCGGGCGGGGGGGCCTTAATGAGCAGTTCTTC
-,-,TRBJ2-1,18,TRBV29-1,CSVEGYSGQISSYNEQFF,TGCAGCGTCGAGGGATATTCGGGACAAATTAGCTCCTACAATGAGCAGTTCTTC